This entry features one T cell receptor beta chain sequence. V was clipped by 4 bases and J by 4 bases; unmatched bases: 3. Germline CDR1 MNHEY, CDR2 SVGAGI. The CDR3 spans 13 residues. The sample originates from a study of control samples from healthy donors and cancer patients. Some clones are missing from TCRdb's copy, which holds only in-frame ones; the method was immunoSEQ multiplex PCR. Here the sample spans 93,000 or so clones, about 89% being singletons. The chain is built from TRBV6-5 and TRBJ1-1; 7 bases are shared with TRBD1. What was sequenced was PBMCs. The clonotype was recovered from a man aged 60 to 69 with lung cancer. CDR3 sequence: CASSFDRATEAFF. The CDR3 bases are TGTGCCAGCAGTTTCGACAGGGCCACTGAAGCTTTCTTT.